This T cell receptor beta chain was retrieved from a study of monozygotic twins with inflammatory bowel disease (dated by TCRdb to between 2018 and 2021). About the study as a whole: A total of about 28 monozygotic twin pairs were included in the full study, comprising nine German pairs (four IBD-concordant, five IBD-discordant) and 19 IBD-discordant Danish pairs. Each individual had, on average, about 151 000 unique TCRalpha sequences and 181 000 unique TCRbeta sequences available for analysis. Disease-associated traits were sought mainly through comparisons between IBD patients and their genetically identical healthy co-twins within discordant pairs.

Here is what the overall study found, with its caveats: Compared with healthy twins, IBD patients had fewer clonotypes in common with other individuals, a difference most pronounced in patients showing signs of disease activity. IBD patients had lower TCRbeta repertoire diversity, measured by the inverse Simpson index, than their healthy co-twins. The results gave no support for a single strong signal or clonotype linked to IBD. Because patients were on differing immunosuppressive treatments, the repertoires may have picked up extra background noise and inter-individual variability. Different T cell subtypes could not be distinguished in the analysis. No difference in repertoire similarity was observed between concordant and discordant twins, possibly owing to limited statistical power.

A roughly 2.5 ml peripheral blood sample was drawn into PAXgene tubes per donor and stored at -80°C. Without T cell sorting, total RNA was isolated from whole blood using the PAXgene blood miRNA kit on an automated QIAcube. Peripheral blood from monozygotic twin pairs concordant or discordant for inflammatory bowel disease was subjected to deep TCRalpha and TCRbeta repertoire profiling with unique molecular barcoding. Smoking habits were recorded for all twin pairs, with individuals classified as current, former or never smokers. For this clonotype: This receptor's antigen is unknown.

There are 11 amino acids in the CDR3, from cysteine to phenylalanine inclusive. The DNA is unrecorded. For CDR1 and CDR2, the germline V gene (reference sequence) lists MNHEY and SMNVEV. Libraries were prepared through 5' RACE. Each TCR library was prepared from around 3,400 ng of total RNA. For each sample, cDNA synthesis with SMARTScribe reverse transcriptase was split into eight separate reactions. During cDNA synthesis, template switching introduced unique molecular identifiers that contained a 6-nucleotide sample barcode. Amplification of TCRalpha and TCRbeta cDNA involved two nested PCRs of 16 and 9 cycles, and each PCR was followed by bead purification. Before amplification, cDNA was treated with uracil DNA-glycosylase and purified using the QIAquick PCR purification kit. In the second PCR, Illumina TruSeq-compatible adapters and sample-specific barcodes were added. Library quality and concentration were assessed using TapeStation and Qubit, and about 5 ng of each library was pooled. The pooled libraries were sequenced with 2 x 100 bp reads and custom sequencing primers on an Illumina HiSeq2500 single-index Rapid Run. Regarding the original processing steps: MiGEC version 1.2.6 was used for UMI-based consensus assembly to correct PCR and sequencing errors. MiXCR version 2.1.1 was used to carry out V(D)J alignment, clonotype assembly and CDR3 extraction. To normalise gene usage, clonotype sharing and MAIT/NKT TCR abundance, the analysis used the top 1000, 10 000 and 20 000 clonotypes per sample. Diversity was computed as the inverse Simpson index with the vegan R package after downsampling to 27 000 UMIs. Paired Mann-Whitney U tests were applied to discordant twin pairs, and Benjamini-Hochberg correction was used for multiple testing. The reads went through TCRdb reprocessing, and each CDR3 protein sequence gets one entry with no DNA. None of the V and J calls come from the authors' own analysis; TCRdb made them. The sample's records list just over 300,000 distinct CDR3 sequences. In total, the top ten clones hold approximately 5.9% of the sample.

The clonotype originates from a human donor with ulcerative colitis or Crohn's disease, or a healthy co-twin of an affected twin (not recorded which). The sample comprised blood. The V and J genes are TRBV27 and TRBJ2-1. The CDR3 is CASSFGDEQFF.